What follows are 14 T cell receptor beta chains derived from one specimen sequenced in a study of post-analysis software for immune sequencing data. The authors incorporated unique molecular identifiers into the TCR beta cDNA libraries. Via MiXCR, TCRdb re-called the PCR reads, giving one row per CDR3 protein. The repertoire holds approximately 730,000 distinct CDR3 sequences, around 45% seen once, with roughly 5.2% in the top ten. These receptors are not linked to any known antigen. Study outcomes and limitations: Patients carried roughly five TRBV segments more frequently than controls did, and TRBV5-6, TRBV5-1 and TRBV20-1 were among them.

Sequenced sample: blood. These receptors were taken from a girl between 10 and 17 years old with multiple sclerosis.

The rearrangement joins TRBV15 to TRBJ2-1; D remains ambiguous. Germline assignment: CDR1 LNHNV and CDR2 YYDKDF (reference sequence). V dropped 0 bases and J dropped 0 bases, with 12 bases sitting between them. The CDR3 spans 17 residues. CDR3 amino acids: CATSRDTDTSSYNEQFF. The CDR3 DNA reads TGTGCCACCAGCAGAGATACCGACACGAGCTCCTACAATGAGCAGTTCTTC.

The CDR3 bases are TGTGCCAGCACCAACAGTATCAGTAATTCACCCCTCCACTTT. This codes for CASTNSISNSPLHF. This sequence joins TRBV12-3 or TRBV12-4 and TRBJ1-6; D call uncertain. The CDR3 consists of 14 residues. Trimming removed 7 bases at V and 6 bases at J, with 13 bases between.

This clonotype turned up a few times. The chain recombines TRBV11-2 with TRBJ2-1; a possible D gene is TRBD1 (5 bases). CDR3 length: 12 amino acids. The ends were cut back, 8 bases at V and 7 bases at J, with 12 bases in the middle. CDR1 is SGHAT and CDR2 is FQNNGV in the germline V gene. CDR3 sequence (DNA): TGTGCCAGCCAGTGGGGCACAAATGAGCAGTTCTTC. It translates to CASQWGTNEQFF.

As for this clonotype: Given the absence of the conserved phenylalanine or tryptophan at the CDR3 end, a read error is likely. V and J are TRBV12-3 or TRBV12-4 and TRBJ2-5; D is perhaps TRBD2 (5 bases). With 4 bases removed from V and 2 bases from J, the gap between germline ends came to 8 bases. CDR3 length: 13 amino acids. The CDR3 loop is CASSSTIQETQYV. The CDR3 nucleotides read TGTGCCAGCAGTTCGACTATTCAAGAGACCCAGTACGTC.

This clonotype was counted between two and nine times. The V and J genes are TRBV27 and TRBJ1-4, with TRBD1 matching over 7 bases. Trimming removed 0 bases from V and 0 bases from J; junction bases left unmatched: 13. CDR1 is MNHEY and CDR2 is SMNVEV in the germline V gene (reference sequence). The CDR3 has 20 amino acids. The CDR3 nucleotides read TGTGCCAGCAGTTTATCGAAGGGGGCAGGGAGTGGGTCAACTAATGAAAAACTGTTTTTT. Translation gives CASSLSKGAGSGSTNEKLFF.

This chain joins TRBV12-3 or TRBV12-4 and TRBJ1-6; 7 bases match TRBD1. V lost 6 bases, J lost 9 bases, and 14 bases stayed unmatched. This CDR3 comprises 16 residues. The CDR3 here is CASSLNPGQRTSPLHF. The CDR3, as DNA: TGTGCCAGCAGCCTCAACCCGGGACAGCGAACTTCACCCCTCCACTTT.

This clonotype was found once. This rearrangement joins TRBV7-2 to TRBJ1-5; D remains ambiguous. Trimming pared 4 bases from V and 5 bases from J, leaving 18 bases between. The CDR3 has 16 residues. The germline V gene encodes CDR1 SGHTA and CDR2 FQGNSA. In DNA form, the CDR3 reads TGTGCCAGCAGCTACGTGGCTGAGGGCCCCCATCAGCCCCAGCATTTT. Protein: CASSYVAEGPHQPQHF.

The J gene is TRBJ2-5, the V gene TRBV21-1; TRBD1, as called in the table, went unchecked against the DNA. Judging by the DNA end, TRBJ2-7 fits better; the J call may be wrong. TRBV21-1 is assigned pseudogene status. CDR3 size: 17 residues. In DNA form, the CDR3 reads TGTGCCAGCAGCAAAGGAACGGGACAGCATCAATTCTGCGAGCAGTACTTC. Translated, it gives CASSKGTGQHQFCEQYF.

This clonotype was seen a handful of times. The J gene is TRBJ2-7, the V gene TRBV28, with D unresolved. The CDR3 runs 15 residues. Trimming removed 6 bases at V and 3 bases at J, with 18 bases between. In germline, CDR1 is MDHEN, CDR2 SYDVKM. CDR3 region: CASSRTTNSFYEQYF. The CDR3 bases are TGTGCCAGCAGCCGAACCACGAACTCTTTCTACGAGCAGTACTTC.

J is TRBJ1-4 and V is TRBV29-1; D unresolved. V dropped 6 bases and J dropped 8 bases, with 19 bases sitting between them. The CDR3 loop spans 14 amino acids. Germline loops: CDR1 SQVTM, CDR2 ANQGSEA. CDR3 residues: CSVLGRKGEEKLFF. In nucleotides, the CDR3 is TGCAGCGTGTTAGGTCGGAAGGGAGAGGAAAAACTGTTTTTT.

The V call is TRBV15, the J call TRBJ2-1; 10 nucleotides line up with TRBD2. The trim removed 1 base at V and 7 bases at J, leaving 16 bases unmatched. This CDR3 has 19 amino acids. Per germline, CDR1 LNHNV and CDR2 YYDKDF (reference sequence). The DNA for the CDR3 is TGTGCCACCAGCAGAGCCCTTTCGGTAGCTAGCGGGAGAGGGAATGAGCAGTTCTTC. Its translation is CATSRALSVASGRGNEQFF. The full variable domain, completed using reference TRBV15 and TRBJ2-1, is DAMVIQNPRYQVTQFGKPVTLSCSQTLNHNVMYWYQQKSSQAPKLLFHYYDKDFNNEADTPDNFQSRRPNTSFCFLDIRSPGLGDTAMYLCATSRALSVASGRGNEQFFGPGTRLTVL.

The chain recombines TRBV7-9 with TRBJ2-3; TRBD2 agrees at 8 bases. Germline V lookup: CDR1 SEHNR, CDR2 FQNEAQ (reference sequence). CDR3 length: 15 amino acids. The V gene end was trimmed by 4 bases and the J gene end by 2 bases; junction bases not matched to a gene: 5. This CDR3 is CASSSGLVFTDTQYF. DNA of the CDR3: TGTGCCAGCAGCTCGGGACTAGTGTTCACAGATACGCAGTATTTT.

This clonotype has a single count. The genes are TRBV13 and TRBJ2-3; D is undetermined. This CDR3 spans 13 amino acids. CDR1 is PRHDT and CDR2 is FYEKMQ in the germline V gene (reference sequence). V was trimmed by 4 bases and J by 4 bases, leaving 9 bases between them. As DNA, the CDR3 is TGTGCCAGCAGCTCGAGGATGGCAGATACGCAGTATTTT. Translation gives CASSSRMADTQYF.

The chain has TRBV4-3 and TRBJ2-5, with D possibly being TRBD1 (6 bases). The CDR3 runs to 15 residues. Trimming took 0 bases from V and 7 from J, leaving 15 bases between them. Germline values: CDR1 LGHNA, CDR2 YSLEER. CDR3 residues: CASSQDHKGEGTQYF. Written as DNA, the CDR3 is TGCGCCAGCAGCCAAGATCATAAGGGGGAAGGGACCCAGTACTTC.